This T cell receptor beta chain was identified in a study of cytomegalovirus exposure and HLA in healthy donors (TCRdb year 2017). For the study in its entirety: An earlier analysis of about 560 of the donors reported approximately 260 Gb of sequence data and 100 million to 120 million unique TCR beta sequences obtained from 150 million to 200 million T cells. An early release covering just under 650 HLA-typed donors comprised 300 to 350 gigabases of sequencing data and 85 million to 100 million unique TCR sequences. Among the roughly 390 genotyped donors, approximately 77% belonged to the genetic ancestry cluster associated with self-reported Caucasian donors. The study aimed to test whether signatures of past pathogen exposure could be identified by cataloging public T cell receptors. The T cell repertoires of several hundred subjects were profiled by immunosequencing and related to cytomegalovirus serostatus. A separate validation cohort of approximately 130 different subjects was used in addition to the 666-subject first cohort. High-throughput TCR immunosequencing, statistical association of individual TCRs with disease status, and machine learning were combined to predict cytomegalovirus infection status. A later analysis re-analyzed previously published TCR beta repertoires from roughly 600 donors and added high-resolution HLA genotyping to study TCR occurrence patterns. Rather than drawing on any new phenotypic data, the later analysis identified candidate immune exposures from TCR beta sequences and the way those sequences occurred across donors. An earlier analysis of 587 of the donors used high-throughput TCR beta sequencing to judge whether each TCR beta V gene segment behaved as functional or pseudogenic. Donor age, sex, ethnicity and CMV serostatus were compiled alongside the repertoire data. In a later genetic analysis, genome-wide SNP genotypes for about 55% of the 666 donors were used, and that subset was treated as a discovery cohort. All discovery cohort repertoires had been generated using a single sequencing platform. HLA typing covered class I and class II loci at four-digit resolution. The number of typed donors differed by locus: roughly 629-640 for A, B, C, DRB1 and DQB1; roughly 510 for DQA1; 606 for DPA1; and roughly 450 for DPB1. A handful of DR-DQ haplotypes were handled as single units for association and clustering because linkage in the cohort was strong. Among some 400 genotyped donors of the cohort, an average of roughly 240,000 unique TCR beta nucleotide sequences were sequenced per donor, about a sixth of them non-productive.

The receptor library was made with the immunoSEQ multiplex PCR assay. For the multiplex PCR, a mixture combining 60 forward primers for TCR Vbeta segments and 13 reverse primers for TCR Jbeta segments was used. The CDR3 region of rearranged TCR beta genes was amplified from genomic DNA with a multiplex PCR assay. Amplified TCR beta libraries were sequenced as 87-base-pair reads on the Illumina HiSeq System. The study's own analysis went as follows. A later analysis tallied tens of millions of unique TCR beta chains across the approximately 670 repertoires, and roughly 11 million of those chains were shared by two or more donors. Raw reads were error-corrected and collapsed into unique sequences by a nearest-neighbor algorithm in which closely related sequences were merged to remove PCR and sequencing errors. Alignment of CDR3 sequences to IMGT reference sequences was used to assign V, D and J gene segments. For a sequence to be retained, a match of at least six nucleotides to both a V gene segment and a J gene segment was required. Rearrangements were called productive when the CDR3 lacked stop codons and stayed in frame with V and J; all others were non-productive. Following IMGT convention, CDR3 was defined as the stretch from the second conserved V-encoded cysteine to the conserved J-encoded phenylalanine. In an earlier analysis of more than 550 of the donors, sequences lacking an unambiguous match to a single V gene segment were excluded. An earlier analysis of fewer than 650 of the donors classified V segments as functional when productive rearrangements were above 56.7% and as segregating when the standard deviation between donors was above 5%. A statistical classification framework was built for diagnosing cytomegalovirus status from the catalog of TCR beta chain sequences. In a later analysis, TCR nucleotide sequences were compared against IMGT/GENE-DB human TR gene sequences so that V and J genes could be assigned. A later analysis assigned CDR3 sequences and most-parsimonious VDJ recombination scenarios with the TCRdist pipeline. A later analysis defined each TCR beta chain by its CDR3 amino acid sequence plus V-gene family, and excluded reads lacking a unique V-gene family. A later analysis removed 592 highly shared, low-generation-probability nucleotide sequences to deal with suspected cross-contamination and a sequencing artifact. For each public chain, a later analysis derived a clonal expansion index from normalized ranks of inferred template counts within each repertoire. A later analysis computed generation probabilities with a VDJ recombination model fitted to out-of-frame rearrangements, and checked the results against IGoR. In a later analysis, hypergeometric tests were used to score TCR-TCR, TCR-HLA and TCR-CMV co-occurrence, with a repertoire-size bias correction applied to TCR pairs. In a later analysis, false discovery rates were estimated by permuting HLA or CMV assignments 20 times. A later analysis grouped co-occurring TCRs with DBSCAN, adding TCRdist sequence similarity when clustering within HLA-allele-positive subsets. Repertoires with fewer than 30,000 or more than 120,000 public chains were left out of co-occurrence clustering, as were five repertoires with anomalous nucleotide sharing. This is the immuneACCESS table as TCRdb keeps it, with only in-frame sequences that have V and J called. A part of the clones is gone; compared with another copy, unresolved V genes explain less than half, and the rest is unexplained. V and J calls and clone size are as listed in that table; D and trimming were resolved from the DNA. The sample table gives some 120,000 clones. Jointly, the top ten make up 2.5% to 3% of the sample.

CDR1 and CDR2 were assigned from the germline V gene (reference sequence) as SGHNT and YYREEE. Germline trimming amounts to 5 bases on V and 4 bases on J, with 8 as the count of junction bases outside the gene matches. The CDR3 spans 14 residues, from the cysteine through the phenylalanine. Only the CDR3 DNA stays, 42 bases, in frame from base 1. The cohort comprised some 730 healthy bone marrow donors. At the time of sampling, all cohort members were nominally healthy, though unrecorded immune exposures were likely present. The donor tested CMV seronegative and was one of the 352 seronegative cohort members. Each donor provided a peripheral blood sample, and peripheral blood mononuclear cells were used for TCR beta sequencing. The Qiagen DNeasy Blood Extraction Kit was used to extract genomic DNA from the blood cell samples. About this clone itself: This receptor's antigen is unknown.

What the study reported, not specific to this receptor: Around 16 rarely observed V segments, including chromosome 9 orphons, were excluded from the earlier analysis of approximately 500 of the donors because counts were too low. Across donors, most TCR sequences were observed very rarely, whereas some public TCRs were present in many individuals. Because HLA typing was unavailable for some donors at each locus, only the typed subset was used in association tests. In the study, 150 to 200 TCR beta chains were listed as associated with cytomegalovirus. In a later analysis, HLA-associated TCR beta chains showed more clonal expansion and lower generation probabilities than non-associated chains that were equally common. For the cohort, immune exposure information was limited to CMV serostatus. This cohort had only TCR beta chains sequenced, and the lack of alpha or paired-chain data limited which features could be detected. A later genetic analysis reported fewer N-insertions in productive TCRs among donors in an Asian-associated ancestry cluster than the roughly 640-donor mean. In an earlier analysis of more than 450 of the donors, most TCR beta V segments were observed in productive rearrangements about 90% or about 30% of the time, broadly matching IMGT annotations. Roughly uniform sequencing depth across donors was assumed in presence/absence analyses, although this assumption may not hold. It was suggested by the authors that the approach could potentially be generalized to other disease states and immunological phenotypes. In a later genetic analysis, a missense DCLRE1C variant was associated with V-gene and J-gene trimming of TCR beta chains, and the association was replicated in an independent cohort. A group of highly shared sequence variants was considered likely to be a technical artifact of the sequencing pipeline. A further reported finding was that TCR beta sequences accurately predicted the HLA-A and HLA-B alleles for most subjects in the first cohort. When HLA alleles, especially DR and DQ, strongly co-occurred, attributing TCR associations to individual alleles was difficult. The classifier was reported to diagnose cytomegalovirus status with high specificity and sensitivity in both the original and validation cohorts. According to a later analysis, most CMV-associated TCR beta chains appeared to be HLA-restricted, and the HLA associations seemed to be driven largely by CMV exposure. In a later analysis, 15,000 to 20,000 TCR beta sequences were associated with specific HLA alleles at a false discovery rate of 0.05. According to a later analysis, parvovirus B19, influenza, CMV and Epstein-Barr virus appeared linked to several top co-occurrence clusters. Some IMGT-functional V segments, including TRBV6-2 and TRBV6-3, could not be distinguished by the 87-base-pair reads and were therefore excluded. Correlated functional status among segregating V segments might be attributable to linkage disequilibrium, but an unknown experimental factor could not be ruled out. In a later analysis, TCR association rates were found to vary across HLA loci, with the most associated TCRs seen for DRB1 alleles and the fewest for HLA-C alleles. A few of the identified cytomegalovirus-associated TCR beta chains were confirmed in vitro to be specific for cytomegalovirus antigens.

Sequenced material: PBMCs. The chain joins TRBV5-4 to TRBJ2-7, with TRBD1 identical over 8 junction bases. The source of this sequence is a young man in good health and CMV-seronegative. The nucleotide sequence reads TGTGCCAGCAGGCCGGACAGGGAAGAATACGAGCAGTACTTC. Translated, it gives CASRPDREEYEQYF.